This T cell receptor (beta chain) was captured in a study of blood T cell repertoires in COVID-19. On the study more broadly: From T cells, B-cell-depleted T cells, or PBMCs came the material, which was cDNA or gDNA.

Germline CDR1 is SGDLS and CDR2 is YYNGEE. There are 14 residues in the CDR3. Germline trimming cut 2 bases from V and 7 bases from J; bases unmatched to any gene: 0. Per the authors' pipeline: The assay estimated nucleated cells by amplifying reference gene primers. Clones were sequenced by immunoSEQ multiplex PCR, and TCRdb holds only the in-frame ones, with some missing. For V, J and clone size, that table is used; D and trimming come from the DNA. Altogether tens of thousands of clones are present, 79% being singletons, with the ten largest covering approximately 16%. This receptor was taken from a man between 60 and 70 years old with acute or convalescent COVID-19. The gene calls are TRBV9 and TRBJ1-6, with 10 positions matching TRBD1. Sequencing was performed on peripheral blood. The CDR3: CASSVGQGNSPLHF. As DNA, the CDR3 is TGTGCCAGCAGCGTGGGACAGGGGAATTCACCCCTCCACTTT.